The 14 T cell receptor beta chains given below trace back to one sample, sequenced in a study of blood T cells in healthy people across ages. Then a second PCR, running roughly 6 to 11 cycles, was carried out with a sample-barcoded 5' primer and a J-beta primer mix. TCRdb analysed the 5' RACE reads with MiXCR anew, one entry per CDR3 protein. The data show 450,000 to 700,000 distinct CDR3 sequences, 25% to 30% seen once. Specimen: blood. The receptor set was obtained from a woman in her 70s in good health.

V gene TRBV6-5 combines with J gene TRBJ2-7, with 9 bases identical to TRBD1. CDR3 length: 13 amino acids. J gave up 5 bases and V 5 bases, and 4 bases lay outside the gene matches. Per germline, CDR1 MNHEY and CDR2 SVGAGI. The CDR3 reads CASSRQGVHEQYF. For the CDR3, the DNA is TGTGCCAGCAGTCGACAGGGGGTCCACGAGCAGTACTTC.

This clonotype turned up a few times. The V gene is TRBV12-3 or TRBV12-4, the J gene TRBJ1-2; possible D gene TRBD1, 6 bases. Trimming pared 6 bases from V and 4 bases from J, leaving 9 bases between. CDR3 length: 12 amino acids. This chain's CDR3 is CASSRDTYGYTF. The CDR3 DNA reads TGTGCCAGCAGCCGGGACACCTATGGCTACACCTTC.

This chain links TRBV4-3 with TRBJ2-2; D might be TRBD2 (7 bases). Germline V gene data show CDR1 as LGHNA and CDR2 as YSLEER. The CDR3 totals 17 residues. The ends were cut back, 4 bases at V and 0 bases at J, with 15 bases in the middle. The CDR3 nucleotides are TGCGCCAGCAGCCTGAGGGCGGGGGCAACGAACACCGGGGAGCTGTTTTTT. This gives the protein CASSLRAGATNTGELFF.

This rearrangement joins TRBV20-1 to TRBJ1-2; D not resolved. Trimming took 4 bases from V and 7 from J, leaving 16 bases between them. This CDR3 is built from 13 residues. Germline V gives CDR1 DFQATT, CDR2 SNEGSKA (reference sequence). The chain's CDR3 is CSATPLGPGGYTF. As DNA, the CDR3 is TGCAGTGCTACCCCCCTCGGGCCTGGTGGCTACACCTTC.

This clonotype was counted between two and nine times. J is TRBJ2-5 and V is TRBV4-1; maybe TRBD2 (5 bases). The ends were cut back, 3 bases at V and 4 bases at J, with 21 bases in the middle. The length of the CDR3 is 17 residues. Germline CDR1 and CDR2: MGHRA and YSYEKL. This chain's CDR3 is CASSQVPTITRGETQYF. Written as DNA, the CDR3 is TGCGCCAGCAGCCAGGTTCCTACCATAACCCGGGGAGAGACCCAGTACTTC.

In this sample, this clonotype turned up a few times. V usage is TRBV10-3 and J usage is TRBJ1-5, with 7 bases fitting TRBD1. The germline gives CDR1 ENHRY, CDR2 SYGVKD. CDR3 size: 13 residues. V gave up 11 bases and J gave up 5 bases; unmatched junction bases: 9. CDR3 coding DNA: TGTGCCGCTCGAGACAGGGTCGATCAGCCCCAGCATTTT. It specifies CAARDRVDQPQHF.

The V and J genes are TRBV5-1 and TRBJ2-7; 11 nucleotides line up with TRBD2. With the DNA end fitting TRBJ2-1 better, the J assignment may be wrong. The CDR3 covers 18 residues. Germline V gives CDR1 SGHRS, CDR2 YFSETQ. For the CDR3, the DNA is TGCGCCAGCAGCTTGGTACTAGCGGGGGTAAGCTCCTACAATGAGCAGTTCTTC. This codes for CASSLVLAGVSSYNEQFF.

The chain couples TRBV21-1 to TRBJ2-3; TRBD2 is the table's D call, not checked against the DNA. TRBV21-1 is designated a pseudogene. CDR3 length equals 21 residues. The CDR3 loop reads CASSKWDRTSGREPSTDTQYF. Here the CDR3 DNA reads TGTGCCAGCAGCAAGTGGGACAGAACTAGCGGGAGGGAACCTAGCACGGATACGCAGTATTTT.

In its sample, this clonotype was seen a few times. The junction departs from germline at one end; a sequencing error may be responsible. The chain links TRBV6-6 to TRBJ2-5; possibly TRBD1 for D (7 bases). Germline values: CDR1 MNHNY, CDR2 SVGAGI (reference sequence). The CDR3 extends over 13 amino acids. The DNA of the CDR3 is TGTGCCAGCAGCTCCGGAGGGGGCGCCACCCAGCACTTC. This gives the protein CASSSGGGATQHF.

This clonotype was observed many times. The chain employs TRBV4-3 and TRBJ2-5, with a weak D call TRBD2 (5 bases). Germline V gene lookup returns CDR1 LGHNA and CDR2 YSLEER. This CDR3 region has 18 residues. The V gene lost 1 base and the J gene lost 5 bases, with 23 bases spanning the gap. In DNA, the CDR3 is TGCGCCAGCAGCCAAGGACTCCTCCGGGGAGCGTTTATGGAGACCCAGTACTTC. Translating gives CASSQGLLRGAFMETQYF.

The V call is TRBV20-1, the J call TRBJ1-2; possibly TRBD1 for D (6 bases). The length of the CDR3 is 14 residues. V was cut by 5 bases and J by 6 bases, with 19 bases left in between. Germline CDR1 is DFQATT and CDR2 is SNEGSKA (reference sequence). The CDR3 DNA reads TGCAGTGCTGTAAACCAGGGGCAGATCAATGGCTACACCTTC. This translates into CSAVNQGQINGYTF.

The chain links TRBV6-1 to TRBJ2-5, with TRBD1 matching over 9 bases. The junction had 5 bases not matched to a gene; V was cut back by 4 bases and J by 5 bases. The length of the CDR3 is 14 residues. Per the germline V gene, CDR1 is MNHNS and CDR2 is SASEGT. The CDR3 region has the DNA TGTGCCAGCAGTGCACAGGGGGCGAGGGAGACCCAGTACTTC. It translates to CASSAQGARETQYF.

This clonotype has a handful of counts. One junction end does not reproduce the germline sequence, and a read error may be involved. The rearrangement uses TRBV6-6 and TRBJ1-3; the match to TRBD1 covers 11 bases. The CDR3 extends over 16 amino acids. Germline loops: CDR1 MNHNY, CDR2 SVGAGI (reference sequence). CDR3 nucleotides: TGTGCCAGCAGTAACCGTGGACAGGGGGCTGGAAACGCCATATATTTT. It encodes CASSNRGQGAGNAIYF.

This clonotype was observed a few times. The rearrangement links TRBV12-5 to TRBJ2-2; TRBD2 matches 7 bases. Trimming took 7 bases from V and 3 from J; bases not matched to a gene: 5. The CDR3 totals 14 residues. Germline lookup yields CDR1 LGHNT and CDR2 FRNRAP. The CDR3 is CASAFLADTGELFF. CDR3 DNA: TGTGCTAGTGCTTTTCTAGCGGACACCGGGGAGCTGTTTTTT.